These T cell receptor beta chains were read from a single sample in a study of OX40 agonist ivuxolimab in advanced cancers. Here immunoSEQ multiplex PCR was the method, and the copy in TCRdb shows in-frame clones only, minus some. In the table there are tens of thousands of clones, 85% of which are singletons. Specimen: CD4+ or CD8+ T cells sorted from blood, collected in a trial of the OX40 agonist ivuxolimab. Receptor source: an adult with an advanced solid tumor such as melanoma, head and neck, liver or kidney cancer. Both conserved end residues are part of each CDR3. A D gene is named only where the DNA matches it firmly. Size is omitted from some rows. Given values are once, few, many or a class for expanded clones.

NA,NA,TRBJ2-2,TRBV2,TGTGCCAGCACGGAGGGGGTTGAGCTGTTTTTT,CASTEGVELFF
NA,NA,TRBJ2-3,TRBV10-3,TGTGCCATCAGTGACAGCGTCGGCACAGATACGCAGTATTTT,CAISDSVGTDTQYF
NA,NA,TRBJ2-2,TRBV5-4,TGTGCCAGCAGTCCGCCCCCGGGGACCGGCACCGGGGAGCTGTTTTTT,CASSPPPGTGTGELFF
NA,TRBD1,TRBJ2-7,TRBV27,TGTGCCAGCAGCAGACAGGGCCCCTACGAGCAGTACTTC,CASSRQGPYEQYF
NA,NA,TRBJ2-5,TRBV6-5,TGTGCCAGCAGTTACCTAGGGGAGGTGGAGACCCAGTACTTC,CASSYLGEVETQYF
once,NA,TRBJ2-3,TRBV10-3,TGTGCCATCAAGGGACCGAGCACAGATACGCAGTATTTT,CAIKGPSTDTQYF
NA,NA,TRBJ2-7,TRBV4-3,TGCGCCAGCAGCCAAGATAGGTCAGCACAGGCACGGGAGCAGTACTTC,CASSQDRSAQAREQYF
NA,NA,TRBJ2-5,TRBV5-5,TGTGCCAGCAGCTTCTATCAGCAAGAGACCCAGTACTTC,CASSFYQQETQYF
NA,TRBD1,TRBJ1-2,TRBV18,TGTGCCAGCTCCCCGACCTCTGCGGGACAGGGGGCAGAGGGCTACACCTTC,CASSPTSAGQGAEGYTF
NA,TRBD2,TRBJ2-5,TRBV10-2,TGCGCCAGCAGATCACTAGCGGGGGTCCAAGAGACCCAGTACTTC,CASRSLAGVQETQYF
NA,NA,TRBJ1-2,TRBV19,TGTGCCAGTAGTATAGATCCGGGGCGGGGCGGAGATGGCTACACCTTC,CASSIDPGRGGDGYTF
NA,NA,TRBJ2-5,TRBV5-1,TGCGCCAGCAGCCAACTTAGCGGACAAGAGACCCAGTACTTC,CASSQLSGQETQYF
NA,NA,TRBJ2-1,TRBV7-3,TGTGCCAGCAGAGAAGGGGCCAGCAATGAGCAGTTCTTC,CASREGASNEQFF
NA,NA,TRBJ1-5,TRBV5-3,TGTGCCAGAAGCTGGGGGCCCCCAAGGGGACAGCCCCAGCATTTT,CARSWGPPRGQPQHF
NA,NA,TRBJ1-1,TRBV5-1,TGCGCCAGCAGCGGGGCAGGGAACACTGAAGCTTTCTTT,CASSGAGNTEAFF
NA,NA,TRBJ2-7,TRBV5-4,TGTGCCAGCAGCACGAAGGCCAGGCCCTACGAGCAGTACTTC,CASSTKARPYEQYF
NA,TRBD1,TRBJ1-2,TRBV19,TGTGCCAGTAGTATAAGTATTCAGGGGGAGGACTATGGCTACACCTTC,CASSISIQGEDYGYTF
NA,NA,TRBJ1-4,TRBV5-5,TGTGCCAGCAGCTTTCGACAGATGGCAACTAATGAAAAACTGTTTTTT,CASSFRQMATNEKLFF
NA,TRBD1,TRBJ1-6,TRBV5-5,TGTGCCAGCAGCCCGACAGGGGATAATTCACCCCTCCACTTT,CASSPTGDNSPLHF
NA,NA,TRBJ1-6,TRBV6-1,TGTGCCAGCAGTGAAGCCGGGAGCTCCTATAATTCACCCCTCCACTTT,CASSEAGSSYNSPLHF
NA,NA,TRBJ1-1,TRBV6-6,TGTGCCAGCAGGACGGCGGGGAACACTGAAGCTTTCTTT,CASRTAGNTEAFF
NA,NA,TRBJ2-3,TRBV7-3,TGTGCCAGCAGCCCTAGCTTATCGGGGGAGAGAGATACGCAGTATTTT,CASSPSLSGERDTQYF
NA,NA,TRBJ2-5,TRBV19,TGTGCCAGTAGTATAAACGGAGGTCAAGAGACCCAGTACTTC,CASSINGGQETQYF
NA,NA,TRBJ2-3,TRBV5-1,TGCGCCAGCAGCTTGGCCCAGGACACAGATACGCAGTATTTT,CASSLAQDTDTQYF
NA,NA,TRBJ1-1,TRBV7-9,TGTGCCAGCAGCCGCTTACGGGGTGGCACTGAAGCTTTCTTT,CASSRLRGGTEAFF
NA,TRBD1,TRBJ1-6,TRBV30,TGTGCCTGCACAGCAGGGGGCAATTCACCCCTCCACTTT,CACTAGGNSPLHF
NA,NA,TRBJ2-5,TRBV4-2,TGTGCCAGCAGCCGGGACCCTTACCAAGAGACCCAGTACTTC,CASSRDPYQETQYF
once,TRBD1,TRBJ1-1,TRBV30,TGTGCCTGGACGGGGGCAGGGGGACCTGAAGCTTTCTTT,CAWTGAGGPEAFF
NA,NA,TRBJ2-3,TRBV5-1,TGCGCCAGCAGCTTGGGGCAGAGCACAGATACGCAGTATTTT,CASSLGQSTDTQYF
NA,NA,TRBJ2-2,TRBV18,TGTGCCAGCTCACTCGACTCGGACACCGGGGAGCTGTTTTTT,CASSLDSDTGELFF
NA,TRBD1,TRBJ2-2,TRBV30,TGTGCCTGGAGCCGGGACAGAATCGGGGAGCTGTTTTTT,CAWSRDRIGELFF
NA,TRBD2,TRBJ2-3,TRBV6-6,TGTGCCAGCAGTCGCCTAGCGGGCACAGATACGCAGTATTTT,CASSRLAGTDTQYF
NA,NA,TRBJ2-7,TRBV6-6,TGTGCCAGCAGTTACCACGGACAGAACTACGAGCAGTACTTC,CASSYHGQNYEQYF
NA,NA,TRBJ1-2,TRBV4-2,TGTGCCAGCAGCCAAGCCGGGACACACTATGGCTACACCTTC,CASSQAGTHYGYTF
NA,NA,TRBJ2-1,TRBV5-1,TGCGCCAGCAGCTTGGACTCTCGCTCCTACAATGAGCAGTTCTTC,CASSLDSRSYNEQFF
NA,NA,TRBJ1-2,TRBV11-2,TGTGCCAGCAGCGGGTGGGGGGAAGGTGGCTACACCTTC,CASSGWGEGGYTF
NA,NA,TRBJ2-1,TRBV6-5,TGTGCCAGCAGTTATCGGACTGTAAATGAGCAGTTCTTC,CASSYRTVNEQFF
few,NA,TRBJ1-2,TRBV7-9,TGTGCCAGCAGCTTAACAGGGATGGACTCTGGCTACACCTTC,CASSLTGMDSGYTF
NA,NA,TRBJ2-4,TRBV30,TGTGCCTGGAGTCATGCGCAAAACATTCAGTACTTC,CAWSHAQNIQYF
NA,NA,TRBJ1-2,TRBV6-6,TGTGCCAGCAGAACCCGGACAGATGGCTACACCTTC,CASRTRTDGYTF
NA,NA,TRBJ2-6,TRBV2,TGTGCCAGCAAGGGAACTGGGGCCAACGTCCTGACTTTC,CASKGTGANVLTF
few,NA,TRBJ1-4,TRBV19,TGTGCCAGTAGTATCTTGGACTCTAGGGGTGAAAAACTGTTTTTT,CASSILDSRGEKLFF
NA,NA,TRBJ1-4,TRBV7-6,TGTGCCAGCAGCGCTCAGCCGGGACGGACTAATGAAAAACTGTTTTTT,CASSAQPGRTNEKLFF
NA,NA,TRBJ1-5,TRBV10-3,TGTGCCATCAGTGAGGGCTATAGCAATCAGCCCCAGCATTTT,CAISEGYSNQPQHF
NA,NA,TRBJ1-1,TRBV7-2,TGTGCCAGCAGCTTATCACGGTGGTCTGAAGCTTTCTTT,CASSLSRWSEAFF
NA,NA,TRBJ2-7,TRBV25-1,TGTGCCAGCAGAAACAACGGAGGGCGGGACGAGCAGTACTTC,CASRNNGGRDEQYF
NA,NA,TRBJ2-3,TRBV5-1,TGCGCCAGCAGCCTCATAGGGCGGGACAACACAGATACGCAGTATTTT,CASSLIGRDNTDTQYF
NA,TRBD1,TRBJ2-5,TRBV7-2,TGTGCCAGCAGCGGAGGACAGGGGGCAGGGGAAGAGACCCAGTACTTC,CASSGGQGAGEETQYF
NA,NA,TRBJ2-3,TRBV6-1,TGTGCCAGCAGTGCCAACCCCCAGGGGACGTCAGATACGCAGTATTTT,CASSANPQGTSDTQYF
NA,NA,TRBJ2-2,TRBV2,TGTGCCAGCAGCTGGGACCAGCGGAGGGGGGAGCTGTTTTTT,CASSWDQRRGELFF
few,NA,TRBJ1-5,TRBV30,TGTGCCTGGAGTGGGAAGGTTAAGGGACAGCCCCAGCATTTT,CAWSGKVKGQPQHF
once,NA,TRBJ1-2,TRBV27,TGTGCCAGAGAGACAAACAGGGTAAACTATGGCTACACCTTC,CARETNRVNYGYTF
once,NA,TRBJ1-2,TRBV6-6,TGTGCCAGCAGTTACTTACAGGGTCGGAATGGCTACACCTTC,CASSYLQGRNGYTF
NA,TRBD1,TRBJ1-1,TRBV19,TGTGCCAGTAGTGCCAGGACAGGGGGCAGGAACACTGAAGCTTTCTTT,CASSARTGGRNTEAFF
NA,NA,TRBJ1-5,TRBV5-1,TGTGCCAGCAGCTTGGTAGGGGGGAGCAATCAGCCCCAGCATTTT,CASSLVGGSNQPQHF
NA,TRBD1,TRBJ2-7,TRBV10-3,TGTGCCATCAGGGGTTCGACAGGGGTAGAGACCTACGAGCAGTGCTTC,CAIRGSTGVETYEQCF
NA,TRBD1,TRBJ1-4,TRBV18,TGTGCCAGCTCAGCGCGGGACAGGCGCAATGAAAAACTGTTTTTT,CASSARDRRNEKLFF
NA,NA,TRBJ1-4,TRBV9,TGTGCCAGCAGCGCGGGACGGTATAATGAAAAACTGTTTTTT,CASSAGRYNEKLFF